Each of the 6 T cell receptor beta chains below was sequenced from the same sample in a study of breast tumors, draining lymph nodes, adjacent tissues. TCRdb redid the calling of the multiplex PCR reads with MiXCR, one entry per CDR3 protein. The data contain approximately 190,000 distinct CDR3 sequences, roughly 31% of them singletons. Breast cancer patients provided tissue from their axillary draining lymph nodes. The sequenced sample consisted of axillary lymph node tissue. These receptors were obtained from a female donor with breast cancer. Some clones in this sample may be carry-over from other donors' samples.

Concerning this clonotype itself: Since no conserved phenylalanine or tryptophan closes the CDR3, a read error is the likely cause. It is unclear where the CDR3 begins or ends on the DNA, so no DNA is shown, and the CDR3 is as TCRdb lists it. V gene TRBV28 combines with J gene TRBJ2-3; the table assigns TRBD2, which was not confirmed against the DNA. Germline CDR1 MDHEN, CDR2 SYDVKM. From its first to its last residue, the CDR3 has 14 amino acids. The CDR3 sequence: CATWASGYTGELYL.

This rearrangement joins TRBV18 to TRBJ2-3; 9 bases map to TRBD2. J lost 6 bases, V lost 3 bases, and 7 bases had no gene match. The CDR3 sequence is 15 residues long. Germline V gene lookup returns CDR1 KGHSH and CDR2 LQKENI. CDR3 in amino acids: CASSPLTSGKDTQYF. As DNA, the CDR3 is TGTGCCAGCTCACCCTTGACTAGCGGCAAGGATACGCAGTATTTT.

V gene TRBV10-3 combines with J gene TRBJ1-1; D gene uncertain. The CDR3 runs 13 residues. Per the germline V gene, CDR1 is ENHRY and CDR2 is SYGVKD. V lost 11 bases to trimming and J lost 0 bases, with 13 bases between them. CDR3 in amino acids: CAVWSGLNTEAFF. The CDR3, as DNA: TGTGCCGTCTGGTCGGGGTTGAACACTGAAGCTTTCTTT.

This clonotype appeared many times. This chain connects TRBV4-3 to TRBJ2-2, with D possibly matching TRBD1 (6 bases). The CDR3 loop spans 15 amino acids. V was shortened by 0 bases and J by 7 bases, with 12 bases between the two germline ends. Per germline, CDR1 LGHNA and CDR2 YSLEER. CDR3 loop: CASSQDDRFVGELFF. CDR3 coding DNA: TGCGCCAGCAGCCAAGACGACAGGTTTGTCGGGGAGCTGTTTTTT.

This clonotype was seen at least ten times. This sequence joins TRBV7-9 and TRBJ1-4; D is undetermined. Germline CDR1 is SEHNR and CDR2 is FQNEAQ (reference sequence). The CDR3 spans 15 residues. Trimming took 4 bases from V and 0 from J, leaving 9 bases between them. In nucleotides, the CDR3 is TGTGCCAGCAGCTCAACGATGGCAACTAATGAAAAACTGTTTTTT. As protein: CASSSTMATNEKLFF.

On this clonotype: A read error is possible here, since a much larger clone lies one base away. The rearrangement joins TRBV5-1 to TRBJ2-7; TRBD1 aligns across 8 bases. This CDR3 region has 13 residues. CDR1 SGHRS and CDR2 YFSETQ come from the germline V gene. The CDR3 is CASTGQGSHDQYF. For the CDR3, the DNA is TGCGCCAGCACCGGACAGGGTAGCCACGACCAGTACTTC.